This T cell receptor beta chain emerged from a study of OX40 agonist ivuxolimab in advanced cancers. By frequency in the sample, this clone is medium-sized. Its antigen is not known. Autoimmune disease history or systemic immunosuppression disqualified patients. Notes on the study in general: Researchers did not determine the expanded peripheral T cells' antigen specificity. At doses 0.1 to 3.0 mg/kg, CD4+ and CD8+ clones expanded.

Libraries were prepared by immunoSEQ multiplex PCR; TCRdb keeps only in-frame clonotypes and omits some of them. The repertoire holds approximately 47,000 clones, with roughly 77% as singletons. Trimming took off 0 bases at V and 2 bases at J, with 6 bases between the two ends. The CDR3 length is 13 residues. Germline values: CDR1 SGHRS, CDR2 YFSETQ. The sequenced sample was CD4+ or CD8+ T cells sorted from blood, obtained in a trial of the OX40 agonist ivuxolimab. This sequence joins TRBV5-1 and TRBJ2-7; perhaps TRBD1 as D (6 bases). This TCR came from an adult with an advanced solid tumor such as melanoma, head and neck, liver or kidney cancer. CDR3 protein: CASSLDRAYEQYF. CDR3 nucleotides: TGCGCCAGCAGCTTGGACAGGGCCTACGAGCAGTACTTC. Looking up the rest from reference TRBV5-1 and TRBJ2-7 gives the full variable domain: KAGVTQTPRYLIKTRGQQVTLSCSPISGHRSVSWYQQTPGQGLQFLFEYFSETQRNKGNFPGRFSGRQFSNSRSEMNVSTLELGDSALYLCASSLDRAYEQYFGPGTRLTVT.